This TCR beta chain was recovered during a study of blood T cell repertoires in COVID-19. Across the study: T cells, B-cell-depleted T cells, or PBMCs supplied cDNA or gDNA.

Per the study methods: Counts of nucleated cells, estimated from reference gene primer amplification, were obtained. Profiling relied on immunoSEQ multiplex PCR, and the TCRdb table lists in-frame clones only, not all of them. V, J and clone size are taken as reported in that table, and D and trimming were inferred from the DNA itself. The sample records about 160,000 clones, 80% to 90% being singletons. Participants, about 18 to 95 years old, spanned about two dozen US areas. The CDR3 loop spans 13 amino acids. Germline lookup yields CDR1 SGHTA and CDR2 FQGNSA. Comment on this clone: One junction end disagrees with the germline gene, perhaps due to a read error.

This chain joins TRBV7-2 and TRBJ2-7; D is possibly TRBD2 (7 bases). Material for sequencing was PBMCs or T cells enriched from blood (not recorded which). The TCR comes from a woman aged 50 to 65 in a cohort exposed to, infected with or recovered from COVID-19 (not recorded which). This CDR3 is CASSFKPGGVVHF. For the CDR3, the DNA is TGTGCCAGCAGCTTTAAACCGGGGGGCGTGGTACACTTC.